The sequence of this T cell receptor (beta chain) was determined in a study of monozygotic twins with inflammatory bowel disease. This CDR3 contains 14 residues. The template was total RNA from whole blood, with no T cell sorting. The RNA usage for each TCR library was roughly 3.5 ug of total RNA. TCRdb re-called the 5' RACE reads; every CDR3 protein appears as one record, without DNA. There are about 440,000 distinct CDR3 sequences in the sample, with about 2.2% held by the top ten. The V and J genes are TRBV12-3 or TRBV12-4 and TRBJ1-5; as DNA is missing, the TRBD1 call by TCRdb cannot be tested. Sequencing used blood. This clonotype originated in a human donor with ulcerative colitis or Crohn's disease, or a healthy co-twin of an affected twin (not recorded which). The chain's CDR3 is CASRLGDQNQPQHF.